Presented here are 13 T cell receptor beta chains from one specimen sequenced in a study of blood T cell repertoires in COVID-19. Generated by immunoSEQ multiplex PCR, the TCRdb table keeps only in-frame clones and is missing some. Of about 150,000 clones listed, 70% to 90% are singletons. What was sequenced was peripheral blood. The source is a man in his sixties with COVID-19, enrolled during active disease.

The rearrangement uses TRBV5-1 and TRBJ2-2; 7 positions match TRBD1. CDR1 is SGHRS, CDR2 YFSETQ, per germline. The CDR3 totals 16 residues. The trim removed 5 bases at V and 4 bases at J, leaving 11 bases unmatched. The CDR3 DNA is TGCGCCAGCAGAAGTAACAGGGGCAACCCCACCGGGGAGCTGTTTTTT. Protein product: CASRSNRGNPTGELFF.

In DNA, the CDR3 is TGCGCCAGCAGCGATAGCCAGGGACATCGCACAGATACGCAGTATTTT. It yields the protein CASSDSQGHRTDTQYF. This chain joins TRBV5-1 and TRBJ2-3; tentatively, D is TRBD1 (6 bases). The CDR3 runs to 16 residues. Germline V lookup: CDR1 SGHRS, CDR2 YFSETQ. The V end lost 4 bases, the J end lost 1 base, and 16 bases lay between the germline ends. Looking up the rest from reference TRBV5-1 and TRBJ2-3 gives the full variable domain: KAGVTQTPRYLIKTRGQQVTLSCSPISGHRSVSWYQQTPGQGLQFLFEYFSETQRNKGNFPGRFSGRQFSNSRSEMNVSTLELGDSALYLCASSDSQGHRTDTQYFGPGTRLTVL.

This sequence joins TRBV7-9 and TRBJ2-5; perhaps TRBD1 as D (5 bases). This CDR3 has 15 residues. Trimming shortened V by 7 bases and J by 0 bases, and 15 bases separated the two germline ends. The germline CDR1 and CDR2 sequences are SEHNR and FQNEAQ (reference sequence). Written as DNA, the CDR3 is TGTGCCAGCACCCTAGGAGACAGAGACCAAGAGACCCAGTACTTC. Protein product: CASTLGDRDQETQYF.

CDR3 DNA: TGTGCCAGCAGCCAAGCGGACGGGCGGGGGAACACTGAAGCTTTCTTT. Translated: CASSQADGRGNTEAFF. This rearrangement joins TRBV3-1 (or the pseudogene TRBV3-2) to TRBJ1-1; unclear D gene. This CDR3 contains 16 residues. V lost 1 base and J 1 base, leaving 13 bases between the germline ends. The V gene's germline CDR1 is LGHDT and CDR2 YNNKEL (reference sequence).

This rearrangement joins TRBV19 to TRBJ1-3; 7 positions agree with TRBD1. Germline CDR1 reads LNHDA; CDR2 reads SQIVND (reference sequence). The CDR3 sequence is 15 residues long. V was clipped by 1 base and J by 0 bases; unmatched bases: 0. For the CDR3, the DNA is TGTGCCAGTAGTATAGGGGACAGCTCTGGAAACACCATATATTTT. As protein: CASSIGDSSGNTIYF.

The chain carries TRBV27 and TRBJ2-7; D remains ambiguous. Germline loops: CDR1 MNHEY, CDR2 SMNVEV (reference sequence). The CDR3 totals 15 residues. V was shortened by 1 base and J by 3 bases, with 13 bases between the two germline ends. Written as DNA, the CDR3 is TGTGCCAGCAGTTTATTGGCCGCGACTTTCTACGAGCAGTACTTC. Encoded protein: CASSLLAATFYEQYF.

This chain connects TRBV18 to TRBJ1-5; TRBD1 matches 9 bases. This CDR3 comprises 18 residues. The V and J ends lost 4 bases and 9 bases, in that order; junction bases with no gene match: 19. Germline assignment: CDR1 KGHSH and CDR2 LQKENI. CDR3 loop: CASSLTQGANTRGWPQHF. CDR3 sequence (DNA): TGTGCCAGCTCACTCACACAGGGGGCGAATACAAGGGGTTGGCCCCAGCATTTT.

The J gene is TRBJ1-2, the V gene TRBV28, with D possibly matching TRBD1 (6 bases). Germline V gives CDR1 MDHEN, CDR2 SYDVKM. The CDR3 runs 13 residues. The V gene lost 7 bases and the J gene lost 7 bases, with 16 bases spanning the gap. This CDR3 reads CASTSVPRGGYTF. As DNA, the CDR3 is TGTGCCAGCACCTCTGTCCCCAGGGGTGGCTACACCTTC.

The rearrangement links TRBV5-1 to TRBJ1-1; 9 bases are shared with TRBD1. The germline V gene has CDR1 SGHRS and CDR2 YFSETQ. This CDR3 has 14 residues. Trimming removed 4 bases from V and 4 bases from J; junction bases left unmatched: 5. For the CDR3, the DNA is TGCGCCAGCAGCGAAGGACAGGGGACCACTGAAGCTTTCTTT. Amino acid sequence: CASSEGQGTTEAFF.

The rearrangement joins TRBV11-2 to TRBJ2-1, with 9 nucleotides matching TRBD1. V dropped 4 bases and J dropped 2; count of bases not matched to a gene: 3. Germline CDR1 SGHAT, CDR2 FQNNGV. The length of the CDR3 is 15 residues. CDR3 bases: TGTGCCAGCAGCTCCGGGACAGGGCCCTACAATGAGCAGTTCTTC. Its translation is CASSSGTGPYNEQFF.

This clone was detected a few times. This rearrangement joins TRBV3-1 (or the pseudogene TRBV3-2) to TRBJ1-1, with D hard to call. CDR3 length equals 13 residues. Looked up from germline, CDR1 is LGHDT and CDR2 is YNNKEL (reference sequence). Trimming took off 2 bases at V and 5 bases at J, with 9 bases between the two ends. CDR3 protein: CASSQYARTEAFF. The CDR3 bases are TGTGCCAGCAGCCAATACGCGCGGACTGAAGCTTTCTTT.

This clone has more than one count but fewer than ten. As DNA, the CDR3 is TGTGCCAGCAGCCACATACAGGACACTGAAGCTTTCTTT. Protein sequence: CASSHIQDTEAFF. The rearrangement joins TRBV14 to TRBJ1-1; TRBD1 might be the D (5 bases). Germline V gene lookup returns CDR1 SGHDN and CDR2 FVKESK. The CDR3 totals 13 residues. V was clipped by 3 bases and J by 3 bases, with 8 bases between them.

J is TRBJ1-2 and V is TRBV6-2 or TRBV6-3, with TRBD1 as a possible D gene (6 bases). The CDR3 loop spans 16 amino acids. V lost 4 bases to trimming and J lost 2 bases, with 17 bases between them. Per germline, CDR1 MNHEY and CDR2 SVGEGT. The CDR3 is CASSFSRQETNYGYTF. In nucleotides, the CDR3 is TGTGCCAGCAGTTTCTCGCGACAGGAAACAAACTATGGCTACACCTTC.